The source of this T cell receptor (beta chain) is a study of vaccination and CD4 T cells after COVID-19. About the research overall: Nasal swab PCR had detected SARS-CoV-2 in convalescent patients, about 9 mild and one severe.

Described treatment: approximately 10-day PBMC culture with coronavirus spike peptide pools or control peptides (ViraFEST assay). This clonotype was observed a handful of times. What it binds is unknown. Germline CDR1 and CDR2: KGHSH and LQKENI. This CDR3 region has 14 residues. The V end was cut by 3 bases, the J end by 6 bases, with 9 bases between. Once obtained from cultured CD4+ T cells, the DNA was sequenced using the Oncomine TCR Beta short-read assay. MiXCR, run by TCRdb on the PCR reads, gives a single entry per CDR3 protein. This table has 17,000 or so distinct CDR3 sequences, approximately 55% appearing once.

The sequencing sample was made of CD4+ T cells from blood, cultured in vitro. This receptor was taken from a human donor who had recovered from COVID-19. The chain recombines TRBV18 with TRBJ1-6; D might be TRBD1 (5 bases). The CDR3 region has the DNA TGTGCCAGCTCACCCGGGGGAGTTAATTCACCCCTCCACTTT. As protein: CASSPGGVNSPLHF. Full variable domain (missing parts from reference TRBV18 and TRBJ1-6): NAGVMQNPRHLVRRRGQEARLRCSPMKGHSHVYWYRQLPEEGLKFMVYLQKENIIDESGMPKERFSAEFPKEGPSILRIQQVVRGDSAAYFCASSPGGVNSPLHFGNGTRLTVT.